The source of this TCR beta chain is a study of CD8+ T cells in alopecia areata. Study-wide points: There was only one nonresponder, so it was unclear how baseline CD8+ expansion relates to response. Clarity of TCR sharing across patients fell short of that in mice, possibly HLA-related. Tofacitinib significantly decreased scalp clonality and expanded CD8+ clones among top 100.

Reverse transcription of extracted RNA yielded cDNA, which provided the sequencing template. Data came from immunoSEQ multiplex PCR; TCRdb stores just in-frame clones and leaves some out. The sample has approximately 300,000 clones, about three fifths seen once. Remarks on this clone: Its specificity is not known.

Sample treatment: oral pan-JAK inhibitor, 5-10 mg twice daily. The germline CDR1 and CDR2 sequences are MNHNS and SASEGT. V lost 1 base and J lost 7, with 10 bases in between. This CDR3 spans 13 amino acids. This sample comprised CD4+ T cells sorted from blood, obtained at week 24, from a patient treated with tofacitinib. The rearrangement uses TRBV6-1 and TRBJ1-2; D is ambiguous. This TCR derives from a human donor with alopecia areata. DNA of the CDR3: TGTGCCAGCAGTGAAGATCGATTGGGTGGCTACACCTTC. Residues: CASSEDRLGGYTF.